This T cell receptor (beta chain) was sequenced during a study of immune heterogeneity within non-small cell lung tumors. The overall study: Classification of the tumors gave a few squamous cell carcinomas, around 9 non-squamous carcinomas and 1 not otherwise specified.

This clonotype has just a few counts. Its target is not known. CDR3 length: 12 amino acids. The germline gives CDR1 DFQATT, CDR2 SNEGSKA (reference sequence). Study findings and constraints: High-frequency clones unique to single sites coexisted with identical dominant CDR3 beta clonotypes that recurred across tumor sites within a patient. Local T-cell clonality tracked local tumor mutational burden, showing a moderate yet significant relationship (R roughly 0.3).

Template material for each sample was 450 to 750 ng of bulk tumor genomic DNA. Several biopsies per primary tumor were taken during surgery, spaced as far apart as possible. The study cohort was described as untreated, and its members had newly diagnosed non-small cell lung cancer. They went on to have curative surgery. Using 32 V and 13 J primers, multiplex PCR amplified TCR beta CDR3. TCRdb reprocessed the multiplex PCR reads with MiXCR, giving one entry per CDR3 protein. The top ten hold roughly an eighth of the sample, which has thousands of distinct CDR3 sequences, roughly 27% seen once. The source is a man aged 55 to 70 with non-small cell lung cancer. The sample taken for sequencing was lung tumor tissue. The chain joins TRBV20-1 to TRBJ2-5; 9 positions match TRBD1. CDR3 amino acids: CGGQGGGETQYF. Written as DNA, the CDR3 is TGCGGGGGACAGGGAGGGGGAGAGACCCAGTACTTC.